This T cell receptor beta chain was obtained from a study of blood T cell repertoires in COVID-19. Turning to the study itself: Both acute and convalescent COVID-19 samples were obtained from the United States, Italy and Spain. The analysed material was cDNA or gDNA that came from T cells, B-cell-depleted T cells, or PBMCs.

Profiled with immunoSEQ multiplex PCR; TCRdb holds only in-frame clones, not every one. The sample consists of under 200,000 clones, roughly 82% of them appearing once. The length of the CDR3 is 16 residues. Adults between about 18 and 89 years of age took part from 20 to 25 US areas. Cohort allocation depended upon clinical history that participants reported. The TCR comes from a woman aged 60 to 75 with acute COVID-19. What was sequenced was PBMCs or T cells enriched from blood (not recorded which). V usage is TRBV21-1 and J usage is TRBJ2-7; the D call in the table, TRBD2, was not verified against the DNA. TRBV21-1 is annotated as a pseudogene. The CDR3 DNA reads TGTGCCAGCAGCAAAGGGGGGCTAGCGGGAGCCTACGAGCAGTACTTC. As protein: CASSKGGLAGAYEQYF.